The 9 T cell receptor beta chains in this list originate from one sample, sequenced in a study of T cell changes during pregnancy in multiple sclerosis (dated by TCRdb to about 2019). The protocol used for the library was the immunoSEQ multiplex PCR assay. TCRdb mirrors the immuneACCESS table, restricted to in-frame sequences. Some clones are absent from its copies; in checked studies, under half trace to an unresolved V gene, and the reason for the others is unknown. A total of tens of thousands of clones appear in this sample, 90% of them only once. The ten largest account for about 5.1% of the sample. Source: peripheral blood, taken after pregnancy. The receptors here all came from a female donor in good health, enrolled as a control in a pregnancy study.

This clone was seen a few times. The chain joins TRBV6-5 to TRBJ1-2, with D uncertain. V gave up 6 bases and J gave up 1 base, with 9 bases separating them. This CDR3 comprises 13 residues. CDR1 and CDR2 from the germline V gene are MNHEY and SVGAGI. The CDR3 DNA reads TGTGCCAGCAGGCCAACAGTTAACTATGGCTACACCTTC. It codes for CASRPTVNYGYTF.

The rearrangement links TRBV6-5 to TRBJ2-7, with 7 bases aligning to TRBD2. This CDR3 spans 15 amino acids. CDR1 and CDR2 (germline): MNHEY, SVGAGI. The ends lost 5 bases at V and 0 bases at J; junction bases unmatched: 7. CDR3 in amino acids: CASSSLSGFSYEQYF. CDR3 in DNA: TGTGCCAGCAGTAGCCTTAGCGGGTTCTCCTACGAGCAGTACTTC.

This chain links TRBV9 with TRBJ2-3; TRBD2 matches at 7 bases. J was trimmed by 3 bases and V by 3 bases; bases with no gene match: 7. CDR3 length: 15 residues. Germline V gene sequence: CDR1 SGDLS, CDR2 YYNGEE. CDR3 sequence: CASSEGGRRTDTQYF. CDR3 sequence (DNA): TGTGCCAGCAGCGAGGGCGGGAGACGGACAGATACGCAGTATTTT.

Points on this clone: This specimen includes other DNA sequences encoding the same CDR3. V usage is TRBV27 and J usage is TRBJ1-2; D call uncertain. The CDR3 covers 14 residues. Germline loops: CDR1 MNHEY, CDR2 SMNVEV (reference sequence). V lost 0 bases, J lost 5 bases, and 10 bases lay in between. In DNA, the CDR3 is TGTGCCAGCAGTTTATCGAGAGCGAATTATGGCTACACCTTC. It yields the protein CASSLSRANYGYTF.

This chain links TRBV9 with TRBJ1-2; D unclear. V gave up 0 bases and J gave up 7 bases, with 10 bases separating them. The CDR3 is 13 amino acids. Looked up from germline, CDR1 is SGDLS and CDR2 is YYNGEE. The CDR3 region has the DNA TGTGCCAGCAGCGTAGTTGAGGGCGGTGGCTACACCTTC. As protein: CASSVVEGGGYTF.

The chain joins TRBV6-5 to TRBJ1-5; TRBD1 aligns across 7 bases. The junction had 10 bases not matched to a gene; V was cut back by 5 bases and J by 6 bases. CDR3 length equals 15 residues. In germline, CDR1 is MNHEY, CDR2 SVGAGI. CDR3 in amino acids: CASSKDRARGQPQHF. CDR3 DNA: TGTGCCAGCAGTAAAGACAGGGCAAGGGGTCAGCCCCAGCATTTT.

The V call is TRBV6-4, the J call TRBJ1-6; tentative D call: TRBD1 (5 bases). CDR1 is MRHNA and CDR2 is SNTAGT in the germline V gene. CDR3 size: 13 residues. Trimming took off 2 bases at V and 6 bases at J, with 5 bases between the two ends. CDR3 residues: CASSDRGNSPLHF. CDR3 coding DNA: TGTGCCAGCAGTGACAGGGGTAATTCACCCCTCCACTTT.

This clone showed up just once. The chain combines TRBV2 with TRBJ2-3, with 10 nucleotides matching TRBD1. V was pared by 6 bases and J by 1 base, with 7 bases of the junction left unmatched. Per germline, CDR1 SNHLY and CDR2 FYNNEI. The length of the CDR3 is 16 residues. The CDR3 DNA reads as TGTGCCAGCAGGCCAAGACAGGGGGCCCGCACAGATACGCAGTATTTT. Translating it yields CASRPRQGARTDTQYF.

The chain is built from TRBV2 and TRBJ2-1; 11 positions agree with TRBD1. This CDR3 is built from 14 residues. The V gene end was trimmed by 8 bases and the J gene end by 8 bases; junction bases not matched to a gene: 8. The germline V gene encodes CDR1 SNHLY and CDR2 FYNNEI. The CDR3 region is CASGDRGWIDEQFF. CDR3 nucleotide sequence: TGTGCCAGCGGGGACAGGGGGTGGATAGATGAGCAGTTCTTC.